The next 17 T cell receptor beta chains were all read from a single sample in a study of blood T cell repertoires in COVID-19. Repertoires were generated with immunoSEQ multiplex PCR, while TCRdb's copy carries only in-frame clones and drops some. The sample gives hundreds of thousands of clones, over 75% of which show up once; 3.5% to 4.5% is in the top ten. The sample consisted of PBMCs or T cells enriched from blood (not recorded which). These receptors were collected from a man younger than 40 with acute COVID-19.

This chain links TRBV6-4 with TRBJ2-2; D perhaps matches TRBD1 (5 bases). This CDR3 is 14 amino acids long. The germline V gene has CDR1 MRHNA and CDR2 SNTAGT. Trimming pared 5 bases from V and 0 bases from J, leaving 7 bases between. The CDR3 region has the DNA TGTGCCAGCAGTTTGACAGCGAACACCGGGGAGCTGTTTTTT. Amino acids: CASSLTANTGELFF.

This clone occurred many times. CDR3 amino acids: CASSESALGNEQFF. The CDR3 DNA follows: TGTGCCAGCAGCGAAAGCGCCCTCGGCAATGAGCAGTTCTTC. The V gene is TRBV9, the J gene TRBJ2-1; D gene uncertain. The CDR3 has 14 amino acids. Germline CDR1 reads SGDLS; CDR2 reads YYNGEE. The ends were cut back, 3 bases at V and 6 bases at J, with 13 bases in the middle. The full variable domain, in which reference TRBV9 and TRBJ2-1 provide the parts outside the CDR3, is DSGVTQTPKHLITATGQRVTLRCSPRSGDLSVYWYQQSLDQGLQFLIQYYNGEERAKGNILERFSAQQFPDLHSELNLSSLELGDSALYFCASSESALGNEQFFGPGTRLTVL.

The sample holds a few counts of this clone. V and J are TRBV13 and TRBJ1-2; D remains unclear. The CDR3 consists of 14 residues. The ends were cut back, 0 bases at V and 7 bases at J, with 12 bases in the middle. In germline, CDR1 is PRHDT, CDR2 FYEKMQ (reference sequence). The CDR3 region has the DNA TGTGCCAGCAGCTTAGGTTTCAGAACGGGTGGCTACACCTTC. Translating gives CASSLGFRTGGYTF.

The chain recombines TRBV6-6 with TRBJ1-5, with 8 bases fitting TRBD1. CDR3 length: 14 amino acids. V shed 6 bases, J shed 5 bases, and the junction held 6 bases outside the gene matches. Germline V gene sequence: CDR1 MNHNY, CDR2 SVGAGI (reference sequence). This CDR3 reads CASSHGQGYQPQHF. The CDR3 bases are TGTGCCAGCAGCCACGGACAGGGCTATCAGCCCCAGCATTTT.

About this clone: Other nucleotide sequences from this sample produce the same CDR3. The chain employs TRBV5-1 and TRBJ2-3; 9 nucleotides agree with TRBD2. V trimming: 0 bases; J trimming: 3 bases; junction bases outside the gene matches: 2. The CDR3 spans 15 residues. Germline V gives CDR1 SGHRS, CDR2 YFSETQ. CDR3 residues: CASSLVAGGTDTQYF. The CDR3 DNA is TGCGCCAGCAGCTTGGTGGCGGGGGGGACAGATACGCAGTATTTT.

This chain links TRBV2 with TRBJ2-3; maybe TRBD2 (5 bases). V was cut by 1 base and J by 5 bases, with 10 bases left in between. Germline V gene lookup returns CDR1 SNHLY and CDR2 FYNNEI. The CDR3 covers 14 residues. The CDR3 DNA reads TGTGCCAGCAGTGAAGGCCAGAGGGTAGATACGCAGTATTTT. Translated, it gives CASSEGQRVDTQYF. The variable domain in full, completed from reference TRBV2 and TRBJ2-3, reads EPEVTQTPSHQVTQMGQEVILRCVPISNHLYFYWYRQILGQKVEFLVSFYNNEISEKSEIFDDQFSVERPDGSNFTLKIRSTKLEDSAMYFCASSEGQRVDTQYFGPGTRLTVL.

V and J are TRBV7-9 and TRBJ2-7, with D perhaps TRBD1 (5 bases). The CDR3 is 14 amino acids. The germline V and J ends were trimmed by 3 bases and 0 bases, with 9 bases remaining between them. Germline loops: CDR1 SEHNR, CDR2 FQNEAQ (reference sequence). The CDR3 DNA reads TGTGCCAGCAGCTTCCAGGGAAGCTCCTACGAGCAGTACTTC. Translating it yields CASSFQGSSYEQYF.

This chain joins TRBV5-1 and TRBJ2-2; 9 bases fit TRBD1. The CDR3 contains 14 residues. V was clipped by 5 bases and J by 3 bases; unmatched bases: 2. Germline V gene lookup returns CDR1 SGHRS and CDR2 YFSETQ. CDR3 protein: CASRRTGDTGELFF. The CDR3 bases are TGCGCCAGCAGGCGGACAGGGGACACCGGGGAGCTGTTTTTT.

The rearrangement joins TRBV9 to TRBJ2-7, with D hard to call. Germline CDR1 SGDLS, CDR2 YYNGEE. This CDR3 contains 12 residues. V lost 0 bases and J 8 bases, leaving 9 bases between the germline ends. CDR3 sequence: CASSVDGDKQYF. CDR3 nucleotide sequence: TGTGCCAGCAGCGTAGACGGCGACAAGCAGTACTTC.

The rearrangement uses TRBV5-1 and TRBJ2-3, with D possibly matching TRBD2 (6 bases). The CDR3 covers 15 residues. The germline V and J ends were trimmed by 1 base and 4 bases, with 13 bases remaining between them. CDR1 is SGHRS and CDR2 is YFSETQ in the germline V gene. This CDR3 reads CASSLRGLGSDTQYF. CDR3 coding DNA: TGCGCCAGCAGCTTGCGGGGGTTGGGGTCAGATACGCAGTATTTT.

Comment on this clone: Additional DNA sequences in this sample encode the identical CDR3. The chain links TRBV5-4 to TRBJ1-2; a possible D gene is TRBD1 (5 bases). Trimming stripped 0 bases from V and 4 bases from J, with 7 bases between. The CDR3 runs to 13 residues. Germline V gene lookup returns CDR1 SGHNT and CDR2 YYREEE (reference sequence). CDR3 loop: CASSLVGAYGYTF. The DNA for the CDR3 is TGTGCCAGCAGCTTGGTTGGGGCCTATGGCTACACCTTC.

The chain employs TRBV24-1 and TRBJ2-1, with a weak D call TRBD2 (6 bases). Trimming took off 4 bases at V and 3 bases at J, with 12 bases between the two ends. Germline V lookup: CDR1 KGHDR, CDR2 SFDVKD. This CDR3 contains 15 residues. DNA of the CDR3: TGTGCCACCAGTGACCCGACTAGAGACTACAATGAGCAGTTCTTC. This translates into CATSDPTRDYNEQFF.

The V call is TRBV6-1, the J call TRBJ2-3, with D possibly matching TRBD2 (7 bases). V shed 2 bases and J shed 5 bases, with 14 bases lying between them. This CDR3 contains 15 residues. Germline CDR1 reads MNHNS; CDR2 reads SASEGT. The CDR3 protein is CASSELGGGGDTQYF. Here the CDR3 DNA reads TGTGCCAGCAGTGAACTTGGCGGGGGCGGAGATACGCAGTATTTT.

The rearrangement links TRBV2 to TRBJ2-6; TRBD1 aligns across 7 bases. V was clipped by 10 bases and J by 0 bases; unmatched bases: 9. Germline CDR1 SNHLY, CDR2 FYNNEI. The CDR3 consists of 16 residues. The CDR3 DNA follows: TGTGCCACCCGGACAGGAGTTTTCTCTGGGGCCAACGTCCTGACTTTC. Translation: CATRTGVFSGANVLTF. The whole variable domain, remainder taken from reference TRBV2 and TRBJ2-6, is EPEVTQTPSHQVTQMGQEVILRCVPISNHLYFYWYRQILGQKVEFLVSFYNNEISEKSEIFDDQFSVERPDGSNFTLKIRSTKLEDSAMYFCATRTGVFSGANVLTFGAGSRLTVL.

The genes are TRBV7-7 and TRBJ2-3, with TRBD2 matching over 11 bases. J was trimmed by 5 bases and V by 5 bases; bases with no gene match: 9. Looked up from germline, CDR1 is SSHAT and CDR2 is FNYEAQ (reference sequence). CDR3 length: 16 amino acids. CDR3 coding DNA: TGTGCCAGCAGCCCCAATAGCGGGGGGGCAGGAGATACGCAGTATTTT. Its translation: CASSPNSGGAGDTQYF.

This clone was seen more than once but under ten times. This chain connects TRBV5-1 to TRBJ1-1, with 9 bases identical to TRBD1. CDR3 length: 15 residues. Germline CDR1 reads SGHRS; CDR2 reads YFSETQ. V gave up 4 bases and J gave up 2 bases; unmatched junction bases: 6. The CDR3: CASSAVGQGNTEAFF. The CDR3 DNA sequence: TGCGCCAGCAGCGCCGTGGGACAGGGCAACACTGAAGCTTTCTTT.

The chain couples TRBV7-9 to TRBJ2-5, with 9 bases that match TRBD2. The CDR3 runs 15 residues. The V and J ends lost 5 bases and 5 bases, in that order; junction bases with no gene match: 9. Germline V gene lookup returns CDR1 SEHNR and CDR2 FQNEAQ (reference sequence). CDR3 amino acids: CASSPLSLAGETQYF. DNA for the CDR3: TGTGCCAGCAGCCCCCTGAGCCTAGCGGGGGAGACCCAGTACTTC.